The following is a T cell receptor (beta chain) sequence with its context. This clone's antigen is unknown. Base quality data are lacking; no much larger clone is found one base away. The sample originates from a study of cytomegalovirus exposure and HLA in healthy donors (dated by TCRdb to 2016 to 2017). Background on the whole study: An earlier analysis of some 500 of the donors reported about 290 Gb of sequence data and approximately 110 million unique TCR beta sequences from some 180 million T cells. Approximately 310 gigabases of sequencing data and approximately 85 million unique TCR sequences were included in an early release covering 500 to 750 HLA-typed donors. Of the roughly 400 genotyped donors, 81% were placed in the genetic ancestry cluster associated with self-reported Caucasian donors. The aim of the study was to test whether cataloging public T cell receptors could identify signatures of past pathogen exposure. Using immunosequencing, the study profiled T cell repertoires from 500 to 800 subjects and related those repertoires to cytomegalovirus serostatus. Besides the first cohort of hundreds of subjects, a separate validation cohort made up of 120 different subjects was used. To predict cytomegalovirus infection status, the study brought together high-throughput TCR immunosequencing, statistical association of individual TCRs with disease status, and machine learning. A later analysis re-analyzed previously published TCR beta repertoires from roughly 690 donors and added high-resolution HLA genotyping to study TCR occurrence patterns. In the later analysis, no new phenotypic data were used to find candidate immune exposures; instead, reliance was placed on TCR beta sequences and their occurrence across donors. In an earlier analysis of a few hundred of the donors, high-throughput TCR beta sequencing was used to judge whether each TCR beta V gene segment behaved as functional or pseudogenic. Donor age, sex, ethnicity and CMV serostatus were collected together with the repertoire data. A later genetic analysis took genome-wide SNP genotypes for about three fifths of the 666 donors and used that subset as a discovery cohort. Every repertoire in the discovery cohort had been generated on one and the same sequencing platform. HLA typing covered class I and class II loci at four-digit resolution. Typing coverage varied by locus: roughly 629-630 donors for A, B, C, DRB1 and DQB1; about 520 for DQA1; approximately 610 for DPA1; fewer than 480 for DPB1. A handful of DR-DQ haplotypes were treated as single units for association and clustering because of strong linkage in the cohort. Among 300 to 500 genotyped donors of the cohort, an average of about 240,000 unique TCR beta nucleotide sequences was sequenced per donor, of which about 18% were non-productive.

From the germline V gene, CDR1 is ENHRY and CDR2 is SYGVKD. Trimming takes 6 bases off V and 7 bases off J; junction bases not matched to a gene: 6. The CDR3 holds 14 amino acids from the cysteine to the phenylalanine. Solely the CDR3 DNA is kept, with 42 bases framed from the first base. The cohort was made up of approximately 700 healthy bone marrow donors. Cohort members were all nominally healthy when sampled, although unrecorded immune exposures were likely present. The donor tested CMV seropositive and was one of the 289 seropositive cohort members. Each donor provided a peripheral blood sample, and peripheral blood mononuclear cells were used for TCR beta sequencing. Genomic DNA was extracted from the blood cell samples with the Qiagen DNeasy Blood Extraction Kit. Study-level results and caveats: The study gave a list of about 170 TCR beta chains associated with cytomegalovirus. In a later analysis, some 18,000 TCR beta sequences were associated with specific HLA alleles at a false discovery rate of 0.05. In a later analysis, HLA-associated TCR beta chains were found to be more clonally expanded and to have lower generation probabilities than equally common non-associated chains. Because counts were too low, around 17 rarely observed V segments, including chromosome 9 orphons, were left out of the earlier analysis of 587 of the donors. Roughly uniform sequencing depth across donors was assumed in presence/absence analyses, although this assumption may not hold. In a later analysis, the rate of TCR association differed among HLA loci, with DRB1 alleles having the most associated TCRs and HLA-C alleles having the fewest. According to a later analysis, most CMV-associated TCR beta chains appeared to be HLA-restricted, and the HLA associations seemed to be driven largely by CMV exposure. The classifier was reported to diagnose cytomegalovirus status with high specificity and sensitivity in both the original cohort and the validation cohort. The 87-base-pair reads could not distinguish some IMGT-functional V segments, including TRBV6-2 and TRBV6-3, so those segments were excluded. In an earlier analysis of around 600 of the donors, most TCR beta V segments appeared in productive rearrangements about 90% or about 30% of the time, broadly matching IMGT annotations. Assigning TCR associations to individual alleles was difficult when HLA alleles, especially DR and DQ, strongly co-occurred. Because HLA typing was unavailable for some donors at each locus, only the typed subset was used in association tests. In this cohort, only TCR beta chains were sequenced, and detectable features were limited by the absence of alpha or paired-chain data. In a later analysis, several top co-occurrence clusters were reported to appear linked to parvovirus B19, influenza, CMV and Epstein-Barr virus. A further reported finding was that TCR beta sequences accurately predicted the HLA-A and HLA-B alleles for most subjects in the first cohort. According to the authors, the approach could potentially be generalized to other disease states and immunological phenotypes. Most TCR sequences were observed very rarely across donors, whereas some public TCRs were present in many individuals. Correlated functional status among segregating V segments might be attributable to linkage disequilibrium, but an unknown experimental factor could not be ruled out. A cluster of highly shared sequence variants was judged likely to be a technical artifact of the sequencing pipeline. According to a later genetic analysis, donors in an Asian-associated ancestry cluster had fewer N-insertions in productive TCRs than the approximately 630-donor mean. The only immune exposure information available for the cohort was CMV serostatus. In vitro tests confirmed that a few of the cytomegalovirus-associated TCR beta chains recognize cytomegalovirus antigens. An association between a missense DCLRE1C variant and V-gene and J-gene trimming of TCR beta chains was found in a later genetic analysis and replicated in an independent cohort.

The library was made by the immunoSEQ multiplex PCR assay. A mixture of 60 forward primers for TCR Vbeta segments and 13 reverse primers for TCR Jbeta segments was used in the multiplex PCR. The CDR3 region of rearranged TCR beta genes was amplified from genomic DNA with a multiplex PCR assay. On the Illumina HiSeq System, the amplified TCR beta libraries were sequenced as 87-base-pair reads. Regarding the original processing steps: A later analysis counted some 74 million unique TCR beta chains across the roughly 700 repertoires, and 9 million to 14 million of these chains were shared by at least two donors. Raw reads were error-corrected and collapsed into unique sequences with a nearest-neighbor algorithm that merged closely related sequences to remove PCR and sequencing errors. Alignment of CDR3 sequences to IMGT reference sequences was used to assign V, D and J gene segments. For a sequence to be retained, a match of at least six nucleotides was required to both a V gene segment and a J gene segment. A rearrangement was called productive if the CDR3 had no stop codons and remained in frame with V and J, and every other rearrangement was called non-productive. Following IMGT convention, CDR3 was defined as the stretch from the second conserved V-encoded cysteine to the conserved J-encoded phenylalanine. The earlier analysis of some 600 of the donors excluded sequences that lacked an unambiguous match to a single V gene segment. An earlier analysis of approximately 590 of the donors called V segments functional above 56.7% productive rearrangements and segregating when the between-donor standard deviation exceeded 5%. A statistical classification framework was built for diagnosing cytomegalovirus status from the catalog of TCR beta chain sequences. V and J gene assignment, in a later analysis, came from comparing TCR nucleotide sequences with IMGT/GENE-DB human TR gene sequences. The TCRdist pipeline was used in a later analysis to assign CDR3 sequences and most-parsimonious VDJ recombination scenarios. In a later analysis, every TCR beta chain was defined by the combination of its CDR3 amino acid sequence and its V-gene family, and reads without a unique V-gene family were dropped. In a later analysis, fewer than 650 highly shared, low-generation-probability nucleotide sequences were removed to address suspected cross-contamination and a sequencing artifact. A later analysis calculated a clonal expansion index for each public chain from normalized within-repertoire ranks of inferred template counts. Generation probabilities in a later analysis came from a VDJ recombination model fitted to out-of-frame rearrangements, and those results were checked against IGoR. Hypergeometric tests were used in a later analysis to score TCR-TCR, TCR-HLA and TCR-CMV co-occurrence, with a repertoire-size bias correction applied to the TCR pairs. A later analysis estimated false discovery rates by permuting HLA or CMV assignments 20 times. A later analysis grouped co-occurring TCRs with DBSCAN, adding TCRdist sequence similarity when clustering within HLA-allele-positive subsets. Repertoires with fewer than 30,000 or more than 120,000 public chains were left out of co-occurrence clustering, as were about 5 repertoires with anomalous nucleotide sharing. As stored in TCRdb, this immuneACCESS dataset retains in-frame rearrangements with V and J assigned. A fraction of the clones does not appear; measured against another copy, unresolved V genes explain less than half of the discrepancy, and the remainder lacks a known reason. D and trimming were read from the DNA, whereas the V and J calls and clone size are those reported in that table. This sample has 150,000 to 200,000 clones in its table, and 80% to 85% of those were observed once. Around 2% of the sample comes from the top ten.

Here the chain combines TRBV10-3 and TRBJ2-1, and 10 junction bases match TRBD1. The sample taken for sequencing was PBMCs. The receptor's source is a woman younger than 35 in good health and CMV-seropositive. The CDR3 sequence is CAIRRDRGFNEQFF. The DNA is TGTGCCATCAGACGGGACAGGGGATTTAATGAGCAGTTCTTC.